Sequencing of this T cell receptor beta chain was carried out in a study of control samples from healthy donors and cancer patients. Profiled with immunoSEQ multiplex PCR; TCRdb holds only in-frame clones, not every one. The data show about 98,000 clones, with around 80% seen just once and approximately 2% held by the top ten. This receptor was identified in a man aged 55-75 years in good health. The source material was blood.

This chain's CDR3 is CASGLTDTQYF. The CDR3 DNA is TGTGCTAGTGGTTTGACAGATACGCAGTATTTT. The gene calls are TRBV12-5 and TRBJ2-3; no reliable D call. Trimming pared 2 bases from V and 3 bases from J, leaving 0 bases between. Germline CDR1 LGHNT, CDR2 FRNRAP. The CDR3 spans 11 residues.